The 22 T cell receptor beta chains given below trace back to one sample, sequenced in a study of beta chain features in type 1 diabetes. Overall study findings and caveats: Among patients with Type 1 diabetes, TCRB CDR3s were moderately but significantly shorter in every one of the four CD4+ subsets.

Their antigen targets remain unknown. Expressed TCRB transcripts were sequenced because the entire RNA isolate underwent reverse transcription. Clones were read by immunoSEQ multiplex PCR, and TCRdb kept only the in-frame ones, dropping some. The sample has roughly 290,000 clones, approximately 15% seen once. Sequencing was done on a sample of naive CD4+ T cells from blood. The receptors were sampled from a young man with type 1 diabetes.

This clone has a handful of counts. This chain links TRBV6-5 with TRBJ2-5, with D uncertain. The CDR3 length is 11 residues. V lost 2 bases, J lost 4 bases, and 2 bases lay in between. Per germline, CDR1 MNHEY and CDR2 SVGAGI. CDR3 sequence (DNA): TGTGCCAGCAGTTACCGAGAGACCCAGTACTTC. It is translated as CASSYRETQYF.

In this sample, this clone turned up a few times. The CDR3 sequence: CASISSRFGGNEQFF. The CDR3 DNA reads TGTGCCAGCATTAGCTCCCGGTTTGGAGGCAATGAGCAGTTCTTC. The V and J genes are TRBV28 and TRBJ2-1; D perhaps matches TRBD2 (5 bases). Germline CDR1 reads MDHEN; CDR2 reads SYDVKM. V gave up 7 bases and J gave up 6 bases, with 19 bases separating them. CDR3 length: 15 amino acids. Looking up the rest from reference TRBV28 and TRBJ2-1 gives the full variable domain: DVKVTQSSRYLVKRTGEKVFLECVQDMDHENMFWYRQDPGLGLRLIYFSYDVKMKEKGDIPEGYSVSREKKERFSLILESASTNQTSMYLCASISSRFGGNEQFFGPGTRLTVL.

The chain has TRBV18 and TRBJ2-5; 7 bases agree with TRBD1. CDR3 length: 14 amino acids. In germline, CDR1 is KGHSH, CDR2 LQKENI. The trim removed 6 bases at V and 7 bases at J, leaving 11 bases unmatched. CDR3 DNA: TGTGCCAGCTCGCGGGCTACAGGGGCTGGGACCCAGTACTTC. Translating it yields CASSRATGAGTQYF. The full variable domain, with the rest looked up from reference TRBV18 and TRBJ2-5, is NAGVMQNPRHLVRRRGQEARLRCSPMKGHSHVYWYRQLPEEGLKFMVYLQKENIIDESGMPKERFSAEFPKEGPSILRIQQVVRGDSAAYFCASSRATGAGTQYFGPGTRLLVL.

The V and J genes are TRBV30 and TRBJ2-7; D possibly corresponds to TRBD2 (6 bases). The germline V gene has CDR1 GTSNPN and CDR2 SVGIG (reference sequence). The CDR3 runs 13 residues. V lost 0 bases to trimming and J lost 6 bases, with 12 bases between them. CDR3 in amino acids: CAWSVHRRGEQYF. The CDR3 DNA is TGTGCCTGGAGTGTACATAGGAGGGGCGAGCAGTACTTC.

The chain uses TRBV11-3 and TRBJ2-6; 10 bases align to TRBD1. This CDR3 has 19 amino acids. V shed 5 bases and J 0 bases; nucleotides not matched to a gene: 10. Germline V gives CDR1 SGHNT, CDR2 YENEEA. The CDR3 nucleotides are TGTGCCAGCAGCGATAGAATGGGACAGGGGAGCTCTGGGGCCAACGTCCTGACTTTC. This sequence encodes CASSDRMGQGSSGANVLTF.

This chain uses TRBV19 with TRBJ2-7, with a weak D call TRBD1 (5 bases). V lost 5 bases and J lost 2, with 7 bases in between. CDR3 length: 12 residues. Germline CDR1 is LNHDA and CDR2 is SQIVND (reference sequence). CDR3 nucleotide sequence: TGTGCCAGTAGTGGGGCGACCTACGAGCAGTACTTC. Encoded protein: CASSGATYEQYF.

This clone appeared a few times. This chain links TRBV28 with TRBJ2-2; possibly TRBD1 for D (6 bases). This CDR3 spans 14 amino acids. V lost 6 bases and J 7 bases, leaving 15 bases between the germline ends. Germline V gives CDR1 MDHEN, CDR2 SYDVKM. This CDR3 is CASRPSQGHGELFF. CDR3 DNA sequence: TGTGCCAGCAGGCCTTCCCAGGGGCACGGGGAGCTGTTTTTT. The full variable domain, its missing parts supplied by reference TRBV28 and TRBJ2-2, is DVKVTQSSRYLVKRTGEKVFLECVQDMDHENMFWYRQDPGLGLRLIYFSYDVKMKEKGDIPEGYSVSREKKERFSLILESASTNQTSMYLCASRPSQGHGELFFGEGSRLTVL.

As concerns this clone: Compared with germline, one end of the junction differs, possibly owing to a read error. The V gene is TRBV5-1, the J gene TRBJ2-1, with 7 bases lining up with TRBD1. The CDR3 is 13 residues long. The germline V gene has CDR1 SGHRS and CDR2 YFSETQ. Here the CDR3 reads CASTPGTANEQLF. The CDR3 region has the DNA TGCGCCAGCACCCCAGGGACAGCCAATGAGCAGCTCTTC.

The chain uses TRBV29-1 and TRBJ1-1; no clear D. The CDR3 runs to 12 residues. CDR1 and CDR2 (germline): SQVTM, ANQGSEA. V was shortened by 4 bases and J by 0 bases, with 6 bases between the two germline ends. CDR3 coding DNA: TGCAGCGTTGGAACAGTGAACACTGAAGCTTTCTTT. Translated, it gives CSVGTVNTEAFF.

V and J are TRBV29-1 and TRBJ1-2; possibly TRBD1 for D (5 bases). Trimming left V 4 bases short and J 0 bases short, with 12 bases between. CDR1 SQVTM and CDR2 ANQGSEA come from the germline V gene. The CDR3 has 14 residues. The CDR3 DNA sequence: TGCAGCGTTGGGACACTCTCCGCTAACTATGGCTACACCTTC. This gives the protein CSVGTLSANYGYTF.

This clone was found a few times. The chain couples TRBV30 to TRBJ1-2; 7 positions agree with TRBD1. CDR1 is GTSNPN, CDR2 SVGIG, per germline (reference sequence). The V segment lost 0 bases and the J segment 8 bases; nucleotides outside the gene matches: 9. The CDR3 runs 14 residues. CDR3 sequence: CAWSVLGQAPGYTF. The CDR3, as DNA: TGTGCCTGGAGTGTACTCGGACAGGCACCAGGCTACACCTTC.

This clone has just a few counts. The V and J genes are TRBV28 and TRBJ2-1, with 9 nucleotides matching TRBD2. CDR1 and CDR2 from the germline V gene are MDHEN and SYDVKM. This CDR3 is built from 15 residues. V dropped 5 bases and J dropped 7; count of bases not matched to a gene: 9. Written as DNA, the CDR3 is TGTGCCAGCAGTCAACTAGCGGGCGGGAATAATGAGCAGTTCTTC. Translating gives CASSQLAGGNNEQFF.

This clone appeared a few times. The genes are TRBV28 and TRBJ2-5; 12 bases are a match to TRBD2. CDR1 is MDHEN and CDR2 is SYDVKM in the germline V gene. V shed 4 bases and J 5 bases; nucleotides not matched to a gene: 14. This CDR3 region has 18 residues. The CDR3 sequence: CASSSEKASGRARETQYF. The CDR3 nucleotides read TGTGCCAGCAGTTCGGAGAAGGCTAGCGGGAGGGCCAGGGAGACCCAGTACTTC.

This clone was observed a few times. The chain carries TRBV27 and TRBJ2-7; D possibly corresponds to TRBD1 (5 bases). This CDR3 contains 15 residues. Trimming removed 3 bases at V and 0 bases at J, with 12 bases between. Germline values: CDR1 MNHEY, CDR2 SMNVEV (reference sequence). The CDR3 DNA sequence: TGTGCCAGCAGTTTTGACAGCCCACCCTCCTACGAGCAGTACTTC. Translated, it gives CASSFDSPPSYEQYF.

There are a few counts of this clone. This CDR3 reads CASSLTSGSVYEQFF. CDR3 DNA sequence: TGCGCCAGCAGCTTAACTAGCGGGAGTGTCTATGAGCAGTTCTTC. This chain uses TRBV5-1 with TRBJ2-1; 11 nucleotides match TRBD2. CDR1 SGHRS and CDR2 YFSETQ come from the germline V gene. The junction had 6 bases not matched to a gene; V was cut back by 2 bases and J by 8 bases. The CDR3 is 15 amino acids.

This clone was found a few times. CDR3 DNA sequence: TGTGCCAGCAGTTACGGAGGTGTTCAAGAGACCCAGTACTTC. As protein: CASSYGGVQETQYF. The chain has TRBV6-6 and TRBJ2-5; D may be TRBD2 (5 bases). Germline V lookup: CDR1 MNHNY, CDR2 SVGAGI (reference sequence). CDR3 length: 14 residues. V gave up 2 bases and J gave up 2 bases, with 9 bases separating them.

This clone was observed a handful of times. The chain couples TRBV30 to TRBJ2-3; D is ambiguous. CDR1 and CDR2 from the germline V gene are GTSNPN and SVGIG (reference sequence). The CDR3 has 15 residues. Trimming removed 0 bases at V and 2 bases at J, with 12 bases between. In DNA form, the CDR3 reads TGTGCCTGGAGTGTTATGGCAGTTAACACAGATACGCAGTATTTT. Amino acids: CAWSVMAVNTDTQYF.

The chain uses TRBV28 and TRBJ1-1; a weak D match, TRBD1 (5 bases). V was shortened by 5 bases and J by 5 bases, with 15 bases between the two germline ends. The germline gives CDR1 MDHEN, CDR2 SYDVKM. The CDR3 spans 14 residues. This chain's CDR3 is CASSHEGRGTEAFF. The DNA of the CDR3 is TGTGCCAGCAGTCACGAGGGGAGGGGAACTGAAGCTTTCTTT.

This clone was picked up a small number of times. The rearrangement links TRBV10-3 to TRBJ2-1; no firm D call. V dropped 0 bases and J dropped 11 bases, with 8 bases sitting between them. Germline CDR1 is ENHRY and CDR2 is SYGVKD. The CDR3 loop spans 12 amino acids. CDR3 in amino acids: CAISESTYQQFF. The CDR3, as DNA: TGTGCCATCAGTGAGTCAACCTATCAGCAGTTCTTC.

In this sample, this clone turned up a few times. The V gene is TRBV29-1, the J gene TRBJ2-1, with TRBD2 matching 8 bases. This CDR3 comprises 14 residues. CDR1 SQVTM and CDR2 ANQGSEA come from the germline V gene. The trim removed 7 bases at V and 4 bases at J, leaving 9 bases unmatched. CDR3 nucleotide sequence: TGCAGCGCCCCTCCCGGGAGGGATTACAATGAGCAGTTCTTC. Translating it yields CSAPPGRDYNEQFF.

This CDR3 reads CASTRRGVSHNEQFF. In DNA form, the CDR3 reads TGTGCCAGCACGCGGCGGGGGGTTTCCCACAATGAGCAGTTCTTC. The chain uses TRBV5-4 and TRBJ2-1; TRBD2 aligns across 8 bases. Germline assignment: CDR1 SGHNT and CDR2 YYREEE (reference sequence). The CDR3 length is 15 residues. V dropped 6 bases and J dropped 5; count of bases not matched to a gene: 10.

This clone is a singleton in its sample. The gene calls are TRBV5-1 and TRBJ2-7; the match to TRBD2 covers 7 bases. Germline CDR1 SGHRS, CDR2 YFSETQ. The CDR3 has 14 residues. Trimming removed 4 bases from V and 1 base from J; junction bases left unmatched: 5. In nucleotides, the CDR3 is TGCGCCAGCAGCCCCGAGCGGGGATCCTACGAGCAGTACTTC. Translating it yields CASSPERGSYEQYF.